This record concerns one TCR beta chain sequence. Source study methods: How many nucleated cells were present was estimated from reference gene primer amplification. The assay was immunoSEQ multiplex PCR, and TCRdb's table has in-frame clones only and misses some. Clone size and the V and J calls come from that table; the DNA yielded D and trimming. The sample contains over 100,000 clones, 80% of which appear only once. The data are from a study of blood T cell repertoires in COVID-19. Between the trimmed V and J ends, which lost 2 bases and 7 bases, there was a span of 8 bases. CDR1 SGHTA and CDR2 FQGNSA come from the germline V gene. This CDR3 spans 12 amino acids.

The material sequenced was peripheral blood. The chain is built from TRBV7-2 and TRBJ1-2; D gene unclear. The sequence was obtained from a human donor in a cohort sampled during active or convalescent COVID-19. DNA of the CDR3: TGTGCCAGCAGCTTATATCTTCGTGGCTACACCTTC. It specifies CASSLYLRGYTF. The variable domain in full, completed from reference TRBV7-2 and TRBJ1-2, reads GAGVSQSPSNKVTEKGKDVELRCDPISGHTALYWYRQSLGQGLEFLIYFQGNSAPDKSGLPSDRFSAERTGGSVSTLTIQRTQQEDSAVYLCASSLYLRGYTFGSGTRLTVV.